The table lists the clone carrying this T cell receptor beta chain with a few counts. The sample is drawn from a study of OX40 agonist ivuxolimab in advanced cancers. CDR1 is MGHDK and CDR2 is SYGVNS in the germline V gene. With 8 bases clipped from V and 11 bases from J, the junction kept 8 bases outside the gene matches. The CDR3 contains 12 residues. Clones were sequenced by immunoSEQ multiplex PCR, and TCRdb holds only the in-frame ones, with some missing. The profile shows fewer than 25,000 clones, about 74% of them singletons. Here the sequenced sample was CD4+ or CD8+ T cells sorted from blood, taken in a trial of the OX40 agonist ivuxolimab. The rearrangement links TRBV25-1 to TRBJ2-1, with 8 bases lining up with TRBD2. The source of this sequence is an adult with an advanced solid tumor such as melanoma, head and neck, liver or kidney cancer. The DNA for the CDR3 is TGTGCCAGCGGCTCGGGGGGGGTTCAGCAGTTCTTC. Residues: CASGSGGVQQFF.